A single sample gave rise to the 5 T cell receptor beta chains below, sequenced in a study of OX40 agonist ivuxolimab in advanced cancers. The assay was immunoSEQ multiplex PCR, and TCRdb's table has in-frame clones only and misses some. The profile shows about 48,000 clones, 80% to 95% of them singletons. Sample: CD4+ or CD8+ T cells sorted from blood, taken in a trial of the OX40 agonist ivuxolimab. These TCRs come from an adult with an advanced solid tumor such as melanoma, head and neck, liver or kidney cancer.

This clone was found a few times. V gene TRBV2 combines with J gene TRBJ2-1, with 8 nucleotides matching TRBD1. CDR1 is SNHLY, CDR2 FYNNEI, per germline. Trimming removed 3 bases from V and 2 bases from J; junction bases left unmatched: 3. CDR3 length: 15 residues. The CDR3 bases are TGTGCCAGCAGTGACGGGACAGGAGCCTACAATGAGCAGTTCTTC. Its translation: CASSDGTGAYNEQFF. The full variable domain, in which reference TRBV2 and TRBJ2-1 provide the parts outside the CDR3, is EPEVTQTPSHQVTQMGQEVILRCVPISNHLYFYWYRQILGQKVEFLVSFYNNEISEKSEIFDDQFSVERPDGSNFTLKIRSTKLEDSAMYFCASSDGTGAYNEQFFGPGTRLTVL.

CDR3 bases: TGTGCCAGCAGCCAAGCAGGCTCCGGGGAGCTGTTTTTT. Protein sequence: CASSQAGSGELFF. The rearrangement links TRBV4-2 to TRBJ2-2, with D unresolved. There are 13 residues in the CDR3. Germline V gives CDR1 LGHNA, CDR2 YNFKEQ. Trimming took 1 base from V and 6 from J, leaving 6 bases between them.

V gene TRBV15 combines with J gene TRBJ2-5; the D is unclear. Germline V CDR1 and CDR2: LNHNV, YYDKDF (reference sequence). Trimming removed 0 bases from V and 3 bases from J, with 8 bases in between. CDR3 length equals 14 residues. The CDR3: CATSRDYREETQYF. The CDR3 bases are TGTGCCACCAGCAGAGACTACAGAGAAGAGACCCAGTACTTC.

The CDR3 protein is CASSPPRDPVNTIYF. The CDR3 DNA reads as TGTGCCAGCAGCCCTCCACGAGACCCTGTAAACACCATATATTTT. The rearrangement links TRBV7-9 to TRBJ1-3; D is unresolved. The ends were cut back, 5 bases at V and 6 bases at J, with 17 bases in the middle. The CDR3 loop spans 15 amino acids. From germline, CDR1 is SEHNR and CDR2 FQNEAQ (reference sequence).

The rearrangement joins TRBV13 to TRBJ2-5; D tentatively fits TRBD1 or TRBD2 (5 bases each). This CDR3 has 14 residues. Deletions cut 2 bases from V and 2 bases from J, with 9 bases between. Germline CDR1 reads PRHDT; CDR2 reads FYEKMQ (reference sequence). The CDR3 sequence: CASSLIGAQETQYF. As DNA, the CDR3 is TGTGCCAGCAGCTTAATCGGGGCACAAGAGACCCAGTACTTC.